This is a list of T cell receptor beta chains from one sample in a study of cytomegalovirus exposure and HLA in healthy donors. Generated by immunoSEQ multiplex PCR, the TCRdb table keeps only in-frame clones and is missing some. Among roughly 70,000 clones listed, 60% to 85% were seen once. The sample comprised PBMCs. These receptors were taken from a man between 65 and 85 years old in good health and CMV-seronegative. Both conserved end residues are part of each CDR3. The order of the fields is J gene, clone size, V gene, D gene, CDR3 DNA, CDR3 protein. D genes are given only for firm matches. The listing skips clone size in some rows; elsewhere it reads once, few, many or a size class.

TRBJ2-4 few TRBV7-2 NA TGTGCCAGCAGCTTAGACTCCGTCTTCATAGCCAAAAACATTCAGTACTTC CASSLDSVFIAKNIQYF
TRBJ1-4 NA TRBV6-5 NA TGTGCCAGCAGTTACAGGGGTACACTGTTTTTT CASSYRGTLFF
TRBJ2-2 few TRBV6-6 TRBD1 TGTGCCAGCAGCCGACAGGGTGCCACCGGGGAGCTGTTTTTT CASSRQGATGELFF
TRBJ1-1 NA TRBV7-9 NA TGTGCCAGCAGCTTAGCTTCGGACCTCGGGGGTTGCTGGTTT CASSLASDLGGCWF
TRBJ2-2 NA TRBV19 NA TGTGCCAGTAGTATTATGGGGGCCCCCGGGGAGCTGTTTTTT CASSIMGAPGELFF
TRBJ1-5 NA TRBV28 TRBD1 TGTGCCAGCAGTTCCGCAGGGGGACCCTATAGCAATCAGCCCCAGCATTTT CASSSAGGPYSNQPQHF
TRBJ2-5 NA TRBV5-1 NA TGCGCCAGCACTGAGGGCCCAACTCAAGAGACCCAGTACTTC CASTEGPTQETQYF
TRBJ1-1 NA TRBV7-2 TRBD1 TGTGCCAGCAGCTCCCGCGCTTTACAGGGGAGTACGAACACTGAAGCTTTCTTT CASSSRALQGSTNTEAFF
TRBJ2-2 NA TRBV2 TRBD2 TGTGCCAGCAGTGAAGGGCGGGAGAGGGCCGGGGAGCTGTTTTTT CASSEGRERAGELFF
TRBJ2-3 NA TRBV11-2 NA TGTGCCAGCAGGACTAGCACAGATACGCAGTATTTT CASRTSTDTQYF
TRBJ2-5 NA TRBV5-6 TRBD2 TGTGCCAGCAGCCCAAAGACGGGGGGGACCCAGTACTTC CASSPKTGGTQYF
TRBJ1-1 NA TRBV28 NA TGTGCCAGCAGTTTATTCCCCTCTGAAGCTTTCTTT CASSLFPSEAFF
TRBJ1-2 NA TRBV5-1 TRBD1 TGCGCCAGCAGCTTGGGACAGGGGTACTATGGCTACACCTTC CASSLGQGYYGYTF
TRBJ1-6 medium-sized TRBV6-1 NA TGTGCCAGCAGTGAACTGACAGTGTATAATTCACCCCTCCACTTT CASSELTVYNSPLHF
TRBJ1-1 NA TRBV4-3 NA TGCGCCAGCAGCCAAGATTCTCTGGGGAGCACTGAAGCTTTCTTT CASSQDSLGSTEAFF
TRBJ2-3 NA TRBV19 NA TGTGCCAGTAGCCCCCAAAGCGTACCCCCAGATACGCAGTATTTT CASSPQSVPPDTQYF
TRBJ1-2 once TRBV14 NA TGTGCCAGCAGCCCACAGGGCCATGGCTACACCTTC CASSPQGHGYTF
TRBJ2-7 NA TRBV6-4 TRBD2 TGTGCCAGCAGTGACTCGGGTAGCGGGGTTTCCTACGAGCAGTACTTC CASSDSGSGVSYEQYF
TRBJ2-3 NA TRBV6-1 TRBD1 TGTGCCAGCAGTTTCGGGACAGGGAACACAGATACGCAGTATTTT CASSFGTGNTDTQYF
TRBJ1-1 NA TRBV10-1 NA TGCGCCAGCAGTGACGGCGGAATGAACACTGAAGCTTTCTTT CASSDGGMNTEAFF
TRBJ2-7 NA TRBV28 NA TGTGCCAGCAGTTTCCTTCTCGAGCAGTACTTC CASSFLLEQYF
TRBJ2-5 NA TRBV5-4 NA TGTGCCAGCAGCCAGAGACGGGGAGAGGTTGAGACCCAGTACTTC CASSQRRGEVETQYF
TRBJ1-2 NA TRBV9 NA TGTGCCAGCAGCTCGGCGGACTATGGCTACACCTTC CASSSADYGYTF
TRBJ2-6 NA TRBV6-5 NA TGTGCCAGCAGTTACGGTGGGGAGCCTGGGGCCAACGTCCTGACTTTC CASSYGGEPGANVLTF
TRBJ1-2 NA TRBV5-1 TRBD1 TGCGCCAGCAGTCGAGACAGGGCGGAGGATGGCTACACCTTC CASSRDRAEDGYTF
TRBJ2-4 once TRBV6-6 TRBD2 TGTGCCAGCAGCGACTATGGCGGGGGGGCCGTAAACATTCAGTACTTC CASSDYGGGAVNIQYF
TRBJ2-3 NA TRBV30 NA TGTGCCTGGACTTCCGGTTCAGATACGCAGTATTTT CAWTSGSDTQYF
TRBJ1-1 NA TRBV7-2 TRBD1 TGTGCCAGCAGCGCACAGGGGGCGATGTCTACTGAAGCTTTCTTT CASSAQGAMSTEAFF
TRBJ1-1 NA TRBV11-2 NA TGTGCCAGCAGCCCTGGCACGTACCGAGCTTTCTTT CASSPGTYRAFF
TRBJ2-6 NA TRBV7-9 TRBD2 TGTGCCAGCACCCTGCGCGGGGGAGTCTCTGGGGCCAACGTCCTGACTTTC CASTLRGGVSGANVLTF
TRBJ1-4 NA TRBV19 NA TGTGCCAGTAGTCTTTGGGGGGCTAATGAAAAACTGTTTTTT CASSLWGANEKLFF
TRBJ1-1 NA TRBV18 NA TGTGCCAGCTCACTACGGACAGAGAACACTGAAGCTTTCTTT CASSLRTENTEAFF
TRBJ2-3 NA TRBV11-3 TRBD1 TGTGCCAGCAGCTCGGGGACAGATCATGCCACAGATACGCAGTATTTT CASSSGTDHATDTQYF
TRBJ1-1 NA TRBV6-5 NA TGTGCCAGCAGTTACCTCGGGGCTGAAGCTTTCTTT CASSYLGAEAFF
TRBJ2-1 NA TRBV19 TRBD2 TGTGCCAGTAGTATAGATACAACTAGCGGGAGTATGGATGAGCAGTTCTTC CASSIDTTSGSMDEQFF
TRBJ1-2 NA TRBV28 TRBD1 TGTGCCAGCACCCTGGGGACAGGGGGCGCCATCTATGGCTACACCTTC CASTLGTGGAIYGYTF